This TCR beta chain derives from a study of blood T cell repertoires in COVID-19. For the study at large: The United States, Italy and Spain supplied acute and convalescent COVID-19 samples. Nucleic acid was either cDNA or gDNA, and it came from T cells, B-cell-depleted T cells, or PBMCs.

CDR3 length: 15 residues. Unmatched junction bases numbered 7, after V lost 3 bases and J lost 2 bases. Germline V gene lookup returns CDR1 SGHRS and CDR2 YFSETQ. Method: immunoSEQ multiplex PCR; TCRdb's copy keeps in-frame clones and lacks some. The repertoire holds about 160,000 clones, with roughly nine tenths as singletons. The receptor comes from a woman between 65 and 79 years old with acute or convalescent COVID-19. The source material was peripheral blood. V is TRBV5-1 and J is TRBJ2-7; TRBD2 agrees at 8 bases. The CDR3 DNA reads TGCGCCAGCAGCTCGGACAGCGGGAGAGCCTACGAGCAGTACTTC. Translating it yields CASSSDSGRAYEQYF. The variable domain in full, completed from reference TRBV5-1 and TRBJ2-7, reads KAGVTQTPRYLIKTRGQQVTLSCSPISGHRSVSWYQQTPGQGLQFLFEYFSETQRNKGNFPGRFSGRQFSNSRSEMNVSTLELGDSALYLCASSSDSGRAYEQYFGPGTRLTVT.